The rows below give T cell receptor beta chains drawn from one sample of a study of cytomegalovirus exposure and HLA in healthy donors. Produced via immunoSEQ multiplex PCR; TCRdb's table is partial and in-frame only. The table has some 190,000 clones, 85% seen once. The specimen sequenced was PBMCs. The receptors shown here come from a boy younger than 10 in good health and CMV-seronegative. CDR3s include the opening cysteine and the closing phenylalanine or tryptophan. A D gene is named only where the DNA matches it firmly. Clone size, where shown, is once, few, many, or a class for clones that have expanded.

DNA,CDR3,D,V,J,size
TGCGCCAGCAGCCCTAGGACAGGGGAAAAAAATTCACCCCTCCACTTT,CASSPRTGEKNSPLHF,TRBD1,TRBV5-1,TRBJ1-6,.
TGTGCCAGCAAAATACAGGGGGCTTGGAATCAGCCCCAGCATTTT,CASKIQGAWNQPQHF,TRBD1,TRBV28,TRBJ1-5,.
TGCAGCGTTTCTGGACTAGCGGGTACTACCTACGAGCAGTACTTC,CSVSGLAGTTYEQYF,TRBD2,TRBV29-1,TRBJ2-7,few
TGTGCCAGCAGTGAGGTGAGCTCTGGAAACACCATATATTTT,CASSEVSSGNTIYF,.,TRBV25-1,TRBJ1-3,.
TGTGCCAGCTCTCCAGGGGGCTCTGGGGCCAACGTCCTGACTTTC,CASSPGGSGANVLTF,TRBD1,TRBV5-4,TRBJ2-6,.
TGTGCCAGCAGCCAACTAGCGGGAACCTACGAGCAGTACTTC,CASSQLAGTYEQYF,TRBD2,TRBV13,TRBJ2-7,few
TGTGCCAGCAGTCCGGACAGTACCTACAATGAGCAGTTCTTC,CASSPDSTYNEQFF,.,TRBV6-4,TRBJ2-1,.
TGCAGTGCCGTCCTCGAGGAAGCCCAGCATTTT,CSAVLEEAQHF,.,TRBV20-1,TRBJ1-5,.
TGTGCCAGCAGCCCCTGGCGGCTCAGCTCCTACGAGCAGTACTTC,CASSPWRLSSYEQYF,.,TRBV28,TRBJ2-7,.
TGTGCCAGCTCACCACCGGTGGGACTAGGCACAGATACGCAGTATTTT,CASSPPVGLGTDTQYF,TRBD2,TRBV18,TRBJ2-3,.
TGTGCCAGCTCAAAGACAGGGGGAAACACCGGGGAGCTGTTTTTT,CASSKTGGNTGELFF,TRBD1,TRBV18,TRBJ2-2,.
TGTGCCAGCAGTTACACCGCCTCCGAGCAGTACTTC,CASSYTASEQYF,.,TRBV7-9,TRBJ2-7,.
TGTGCCAGCTCCCCTAACTACGAGCAGTACTTC,CASSPNYEQYF,.,TRBV18,TRBJ2-7,.
TGTGCCAGCAGCCTAGCGGGGGGGCCTACAGATACGCAGTATTTT,CASSLAGGPTDTQYF,TRBD2,TRBV6-5,TRBJ2-3,once
TGTGCCAGCAGTTTGGGGGGTTTGGAGACCCAGTACTTC,CASSLGGLETQYF,.,TRBV27,TRBJ2-5,.
TGTGCCAGCAGCCAGGAAACACTAGCGGGGGGGAGCACAGATACGCAGTATTTT,CASSQETLAGGSTDTQYF,TRBD2,TRBV4-2,TRBJ2-3,.
TGTGCCAGCAGCCCCGGGAATTCACCCCTCCACTTT,CASSPGNSPLHF,.,TRBV7-9,TRBJ1-6,.
TGTGCCAGCAGGAAGGGGACAGGGGATTGGGCTAATGAAAAACTGTTTTTT,CASRKGTGDWANEKLFF,TRBD1,TRBV6-4,TRBJ1-4,.
TGTGCCAGCAGTCTTAACACTGAAGCTTTCTTT,CASSLNTEAFF,.,TRBV11-2,TRBJ1-1,.
TGTGCCAGCAGTTTGACGGGCACCGGGGAGCTGTTTTTT,CASSLTGTGELFF,.,TRBV28,TRBJ2-2,.
TGTGCCAGCAGCACTGGACAGGGCTTGGATGAAAAACTGTTTTTT,CASSTGQGLDEKLFF,TRBD1,TRBV5-4,TRBJ1-4,.
TGCGCCAGCACCCCACTTCGTGACAGGGGTAGGGGAACAGGAGCTTTCTTT,CASTPLRDRGRGTGAFF,TRBD1,TRBV5-1,TRBJ1-1,.
TGTGCCAGCAGCCCCAGGGACAGGGATAAGGAGCAGTTCTTC,CASSPRDRDKEQFF,TRBD1,TRBV9,TRBJ2-1,.
TGTGCCAGCAGTCCCTCGGGGGGGGCCAATCAGCCCCAGCATTTT,CASSPSGGANQPQHF,.,TRBV25-1,TRBJ1-5,.
TGTGCCAGCAGTTACTATGGGACAGGGGCGAATCAGCCCCAGCATTTT,CASSYYGTGANQPQHF,TRBD1,TRBV6-6,TRBJ1-5,.
TGCGCCAGCAGCCAATCCCGGGACTTAAGTCAGCCCCAGCATTTT,CASSQSRDLSQPQHF,.,TRBV4-1,TRBJ1-5,once
TGTGCCAGCAGTGATAATCGGGCGCGCGGACTAGCGGGTGCAGAGACCCAGTACTTC,CASSDNRARGLAGAETQYF,TRBD2,TRBV27,TRBJ2-5,.
TGCGCCAGCAGTGAGACCTCCCTAGCTGGGGCGGGGGAGACCCAGTACTTC,CASSETSLAGAGETQYF,.,TRBV10-2,TRBJ2-5,.
TGTGCCAGCAGCCCCGCAGGTCAATTCAATCAGCCCCAGCATTTT,CASSPAGQFNQPQHF,.,TRBV7-2,TRBJ1-5,.
TGTGCTAGTGGTTTGGGGACAGGCCCAACCTACGAGCAGTACTTC,CASGLGTGPTYEQYF,TRBD1,TRBV12-5,TRBJ2-7,.